A selection of T cell receptor beta chains follows, all from one sample in a study of blood T cell repertoires in COVID-19. TCRdb's copy holds only in-frame clones and misses some; the assay was immunoSEQ multiplex PCR. The sample consists of around 280,000 clones, 90% of them appearing once. The sequenced sample consisted of PBMCs or T cells enriched from blood (not recorded which). The receptors were sampled from a woman aged 18-35 years with acute COVID-19. Both conserved end residues are part of each CDR3. Each record gives: V gene, D gene, clone size, J gene, CDR3 protein, CDR3 DNA. The D gene is left open where the match is weak. Size values are once, few and many counts, or a class for expanded clones, and some rows have none.

v_gene: TRBV28
d_gene: -
abundance: -
j_gene: TRBJ1-4
CDR3aa: CASSLLKTVNEKLFF
CDR3nt: TGTGCCAGCAGTTTATTAAAGACAGTTAATGAAAAACTGTTTTTT

v_gene: TRBV10-3
d_gene: TRBD2
abundance: -
j_gene: TRBJ2-1
CDR3aa: CAISVGSGSNEQFF
CDR3nt: TGTGCCATCAGTGTGGGTAGCGGGAGTAATGAGCAGTTCTTC

v_gene: TRBV19
d_gene: TRBD1
abundance: -
j_gene: TRBJ2-7
CDR3aa: CASKDRVGEQYF
CDR3nt: TGTGCCAGTAAAGACAGGGTGGGTGAGCAGTACTTC

v_gene: TRBV4-2
d_gene: TRBD2
abundance: few
j_gene: TRBJ2-7
CDR3aa: CASSQDRLAGKGYEQYF
CDR3nt: TGTGCCAGCAGCCAAGATCGGCTAGCGGGAAAAGGCTACGAGCAGTACTTC

v_gene: TRBV3-1/TRBV3-2
d_gene: -
abundance: -
j_gene: TRBJ2-5
CDR3aa: CASSPRFVESRTQYF
CDR3nt: TGTGCCAGCAGCCCCCGTTTCGTGGAGAGTCGGACCCAGTACTTC

v_gene: TRBV25-1
d_gene: TRBD1
abundance: -
j_gene: TRBJ1-6
CDR3aa: CASSDPGTGRSPLHF
CDR3nt: TGTGCCAGCAGTGACCCCGGGACAGGGAGGTCACCCCTCCACTTT

v_gene: TRBV11-2
d_gene: -
abundance: -
j_gene: TRBJ1-5
CDR3aa: CASSPNPTQPQHF
CDR3nt: TGTGCCAGCAGCCCCAACCCTACCCAGCCCCAGCATTTT

v_gene: TRBV3-1/TRBV3-2
d_gene: -
abundance: once
j_gene: TRBJ1-1
CDR3aa: CASSQGVSGGNTEAFF
CDR3nt: TGTGCCAGCAGCCAAGGAGTATCGGGGGGGAACACTGAAGCTTTCTTT

v_gene: TRBV5-1
d_gene: -
abundance: -
j_gene: TRBJ1-1
CDR3aa: CASSLEGTGFTEAFF
CDR3nt: TGCGCCAGCAGCTTGGAGGGTACGGGGTTCACTGAAGCTTTCTTT

v_gene: TRBV11-2
d_gene: TRBD2
abundance: -
j_gene: TRBJ2-7
CDR3aa: CASSFRLAVTQDEQYF
CDR3nt: TGTGCCAGCAGCTTTAGGCTAGCGGTGACACAGGACGAGCAGTACTTC

v_gene: TRBV28
d_gene: -
abundance: -
j_gene: TRBJ2-7
CDR3aa: CASSGSRNGDTYEQYF
CDR3nt: TGTGCCAGCAGTGGAAGTAGGAACGGGGATACCTACGAGCAGTACTTC

v_gene: TRBV27
d_gene: TRBD2
abundance: -
j_gene: TRBJ2-1
CDR3aa: CASRYTGGSNEQFF
CDR3nt: TGTGCCAGCAGATATACCGGCGGGAGTAATGAGCAGTTCTTC

v_gene: TRBV5-1
d_gene: TRBD1
abundance: -
j_gene: TRBJ1-5
CDR3aa: CASSPGTGLDQPQHF
CDR3nt: TGCGCCAGCAGCCCCGGGACAGGGTTGGATCAGCCCCAGCATTTT

v_gene: TRBV28
d_gene: -
abundance: -
j_gene: TRBJ2-1
CDR3aa: CASSSPGRGGNNEQFF
CDR3nt: TGTGCCAGCAGTAGCCCGGGGAGGGGGGGCAACAATGAGCAGTTCTTC

v_gene: TRBV3-1/TRBV3-2
d_gene: TRBD2
abundance: -
j_gene: TRBJ2-5
CDR3aa: CASISGALAGVVETQYF
CDR3nt: TGTGCCAGCATCTCAGGGGCGCTAGCGGGAGTGGTGGAGACCCAGTACTTC

v_gene: TRBV3-1/TRBV3-2
d_gene: -
abundance: -
j_gene: TRBJ1-2
CDR3aa: CASSQDSRANYGYTF
CDR3nt: TGTGCCAGCAGCCAAGATTCCAGGGCCAACTATGGCTACACCTTC

v_gene: TRBV5-4
d_gene: TRBD1
abundance: -
j_gene: TRBJ2-7
CDR3aa: CASSLGTEHATYEQYF
CDR3nt: TGTGCCAGCAGCCTAGGGACAGAACACGCCACCTACGAGCAGTACTTC

v_gene: TRBV3-1/TRBV3-2
d_gene: -
abundance: -
j_gene: TRBJ2-7
CDR3aa: CASSRSRQRGSYEQYF
CDR3nt: TGTGCCAGCAGCCGCTCTAGGCAAAGGGGCTCCTACGAGCAGTACTTC

v_gene: TRBV4-2
d_gene: -
abundance: -
j_gene: TRBJ2-1
CDR3aa: CASSQGTALYNEQFF
CDR3nt: TGTGCCAGCAGCCAAGGGACAGCGCTTTACAATGAGCAGTTCTTC

v_gene: TRBV30
d_gene: -
abundance: -
j_gene: TRBJ1-1
CDR3aa: CAWIGQLSMNTEAFF
CDR3nt: TGTGCCTGGATAGGACAGTTGAGTATGAACACTGAAGCTTTCTTT

v_gene: TRBV10-2
d_gene: -
abundance: -
j_gene: TRBJ2-7
CDR3aa: CASRTDSRYEQYF
CDR3nt: TGCGCCAGCAGAACGGACAGCCGCTACGAGCAGTACTTC

v_gene: TRBV20-1
d_gene: TRBD2
abundance: -
j_gene: TRBJ2-7
CDR3aa: CSASAAGRSYEQYF
CDR3nt: TGCAGTGCTAGTGCAGCCGGGAGGTCGTACGAGCAGTACTTC

v_gene: TRBV6-5
d_gene: -
abundance: -
j_gene: TRBJ2-7
CDR3aa: CASSYSMMVSEQYF
CDR3nt: TGTGCCAGCAGTTACTCGATGATGGTTAGCGAGCAGTACTTC

v_gene: TRBV19
d_gene: -
abundance: -
j_gene: TRBJ2-6
CDR3aa: CASSTHSGANVLTF
CDR3nt: TGTGCCAGTTCCACTCACTCTGGGGCCAACGTCCTGACTTTC

v_gene: TRBV7-3
d_gene: -
abundance: -
j_gene: TRBJ2-1
CDR3aa: CASSLSGSGDEQFF
CDR3nt: TGTGCCAGCAGCTTAAGTGGGAGTGGCGATGAGCAGTTCTTC

v_gene: TRBV19
d_gene: -
abundance: -
j_gene: TRBJ2-2
CDR3aa: CASSIGGLLNTGELFF
CDR3nt: TGTGCCAGTAGTATAGGAGGGCTGCTAAACACCGGGGAGCTGTTTTTT

v_gene: TRBV7-9
d_gene: TRBD2
abundance: -
j_gene: TRBJ2-3
CDR3aa: CASSAGLAGGISTDTQYF
CDR3nt: TGTGCCAGCAGCGCGGGGCTAGCGGGAGGGATTAGCACAGATACGCAGTATTTT

v_gene: TRBV4-2
d_gene: -
abundance: -
j_gene: TRBJ2-3
CDR3aa: CASSHGGSTDTQYF
CDR3nt: TGTGCCAGCAGCCACGGAGGGAGCACAGATACGCAGTATTTT

v_gene: TRBV11-3
d_gene: -
abundance: -
j_gene: TRBJ2-1
CDR3aa: CASSSLGGADHNEQFF
CDR3nt: TGTGCCAGCAGCTCCCTAGGAGGAGCGGACCACAATGAGCAGTTCTTC

v_gene: TRBV2
d_gene: -
abundance: -
j_gene: TRBJ1-2
CDR3aa: CASSEDSQINYGYTF
CDR3nt: TGTGCCAGCAGTGAAGACTCACAGATTAACTATGGCTACACCTTC

v_gene: TRBV6-5
d_gene: -
abundance: -
j_gene: TRBJ2-1
CDR3aa: CASSYTGIEQFF
CDR3nt: TGTGCCAGCAGTTACACAGGGATTGAGCAGTTCTTC

v_gene: TRBV7-9
d_gene: -
abundance: -
j_gene: TRBJ2-1
CDR3aa: CASSLGTPRGKRYNEQFF
CDR3nt: TGTGCCAGCAGCTTAGGAACCCCTAGGGGGAAGCGGTACAATGAGCAGTTCTTC

v_gene: TRBV5-1
d_gene: -
abundance: few
j_gene: TRBJ1-6
CDR3aa: CASSLGPQVNSPLHF
CDR3nt: TGCGCCAGCAGCCTTGGCCCACAGGTGAATTCACCCCTCCACTTT

v_gene: TRBV4-3
d_gene: -
abundance: -
j_gene: TRBJ1-1
CDR3aa: CASSQETDRNTEAFF
CDR3nt: TGCGCCAGCAGCCAAGAAACAGACAGGAACACTGAAGCTTTCTTT

v_gene: TRBV6-2/TRBV6-3
d_gene: TRBD2
abundance: -
j_gene: TRBJ2-1
CDR3aa: CASSYSRTSGRENYNEQFF
CDR3nt: TGTGCCAGCAGTTACTCAAGGACTAGCGGGAGGGAGAACTACAATGAGCAGTTCTTC

v_gene: TRBV7-8
d_gene: -
abundance: -
j_gene: TRBJ2-7
CDR3aa: CASSWEPGATYEQYF
CDR3nt: TGTGCCAGCAGCTGGGAACCGGGAGCCACCTACGAGCAGTACTTC

v_gene: TRBV27
d_gene: -
abundance: -
j_gene: TRBJ1-1
CDR3aa: CASSTGSGEAFF
CDR3nt: TGTGCCAGCAGTACAGGGTCAGGTGAAGCTTTCTTT

v_gene: TRBV6-5
d_gene: -
abundance: -
j_gene: TRBJ2-2
CDR3aa: CASSYGESGRTGELFF
CDR3nt: TGTGCCAGCAGTTATGGCGAGAGCGGGCGCACCGGGGAGCTGTTTTTT

v_gene: TRBV19
d_gene: TRBD1
abundance: -
j_gene: TRBJ1-6
CDR3aa: CASSPGTGLYNSPLHF
CDR3nt: TGTGCCAGTAGTCCCGGGACAGGGTTATATAATTCACCCCTCCACTTT

v_gene: TRBV6-6
d_gene: -
abundance: once
j_gene: TRBJ2-3
CDR3aa: CASSYEALLSTDTQYF
CDR3nt: TGTGCCAGCAGTTACGAGGCCCTCCTAAGCACAGATACGCAGTATTTT

v_gene: TRBV6-5
d_gene: TRBD1
abundance: -
j_gene: TRBJ1-1
CDR3aa: CASSTQGAINTEAFF
CDR3nt: TGTGCCAGCAGTACCCAGGGGGCTATAAACACTGAAGCTTTCTTT

v_gene: TRBV5-6
d_gene: TRBD2
abundance: -
j_gene: TRBJ2-1
CDR3aa: CASSWRAGGPYNEQFF
CDR3nt: TGTGCCAGCAGCTGGCGAGCGGGAGGGCCCTACAATGAGCAGTTCTTC

v_gene: TRBV12-3/TRBV12-4
d_gene: TRBD1
abundance: -
j_gene: TRBJ2-7
CDR3aa: CASSLATGGRLYF
CDR3nt: TGTGCCAGCAGTTTGGCGACAGGGGGCCGTTTGTACTTC

v_gene: TRBV4-3
d_gene: TRBD2
abundance: -
j_gene: TRBJ2-5
CDR3aa: CASSPAGTSGRLETQYF
CDR3nt: TGCGCCAGCAGCCCCGCGGGGACTAGCGGGAGACTTGAGACCCAGTACTTC

v_gene: TRBV4-1
d_gene: -
abundance: -
j_gene: TRBJ1-5
CDR3aa: CASSQGRGVGSGYQPQHF
CDR3nt: TGCGCCAGCAGCCAAGGGAGGGGAGTGGGTTCGGGTTATCAGCCCCAGCATTTT

v_gene: TRBV29-1
d_gene: -
abundance: -
j_gene: TRBJ1-1
CDR3aa: CSVEATANTEAFF
CDR3nt: TGCAGCGTTGAAGCGACAGCGAACACTGAAGCTTTCTTT

v_gene: TRBV5-1
d_gene: -
abundance: -
j_gene: TRBJ2-3
CDR3aa: CASSFGGRTDTQYF
CDR3nt: TGCGCCAGCAGCTTTGGCGGCCGCACAGATACGCAGTATTTT

v_gene: TRBV2
d_gene: -
abundance: -
j_gene: TRBJ1-4
CDR3aa: CASSEARGKLFF
CDR3nt: TGTGCCAGCAGTGAAGCGCGTGGAAAACTGTTTTTT

v_gene: TRBV29-1
d_gene: TRBD1
abundance: -
j_gene: TRBJ2-1
CDR3aa: CSALDRGKNNEQFF
CDR3nt: TGCAGCGCCCTGGACAGGGGGAAGAACAATGAGCAGTTCTTC

v_gene: TRBV10-1
d_gene: TRBD2
abundance: -
j_gene: TRBJ2-5
CDR3aa: CASSESAGEALETQYF
CDR3nt: TGCGCCAGCAGTGAGTCGGCGGGAGAGGCCCTGGAGACCCAGTACTTC

v_gene: TRBV7-9
d_gene: -
abundance: -
j_gene: TRBJ1-1
CDR3aa: CASSLVQSRTVEAFF
CDR3nt: TGTGCCAGCAGCTTAGTCCAATCCCGGACAGTTGAAGCTTTCTTT

v_gene: TRBV7-8
d_gene: -
abundance: -
j_gene: TRBJ2-1
CDR3aa: CASSLVVATQGGEQFF
CDR3nt: TGTGCCAGCAGCTTAGTCGTGGCGACCCAGGGCGGTGAGCAGTTCTTC

v_gene: TRBV5-8
d_gene: -
abundance: -
j_gene: TRBJ2-3
CDR3aa: CASSLIWLTGRDTQYF
CDR3nt: TGTGCCAGCAGCTTGATTTGGTTGACGGGGAGAGATACGCAGTATTTT

v_gene: TRBV2
d_gene: TRBD1
abundance: few
j_gene: TRBJ2-7
CDR3aa: CASSEQGQTYEQYF
CDR3nt: TGTGCCAGCAGTGAACAGGGACAGACCTACGAGCAGTACTTC

v_gene: TRBV7-8
d_gene: -
abundance: -
j_gene: TRBJ2-7
CDR3aa: CASSLTGFPYEQYF
CDR3nt: TGTGCCAGCAGCTTAACAGGGTTCCCTTACGAGCAGTACTTC

v_gene: TRBV7-2
d_gene: TRBD2
abundance: -
j_gene: TRBJ2-7
CDR3aa: CASSLVRDYIYEQYF
CDR3nt: TGTGCCAGCAGCTTAGTCCGGGACTACATCTACGAGCAGTACTTC

v_gene: TRBV1
d_gene: -
abundance: -
j_gene: TRBJ1-4
CDR3aa: CTSSQERGTLPSREKLFF
CDR3nt: TGCACCAGCAGCCAAGAAAGGGGAACACTACCTTCACGGGAAAAACTGTTTTTT

v_gene: TRBV21-1
d_gene: -
abundance: -
j_gene: TRBJ1-4
CDR3aa: CASRKPGQGNEKLFF
CDR3nt: TGTGCCAGCCGAAAGCCAGGGCAGGGTAATGAAAAACTGTTTTTT

v_gene: TRBV24-1
d_gene: TRBD1
abundance: -
j_gene: TRBJ1-4
CDR3aa: CAAQGEDEKLFF
CDR3nt: TGTGCCGCTCAGGGGGAGGATGAAAAACTGTTTTTT